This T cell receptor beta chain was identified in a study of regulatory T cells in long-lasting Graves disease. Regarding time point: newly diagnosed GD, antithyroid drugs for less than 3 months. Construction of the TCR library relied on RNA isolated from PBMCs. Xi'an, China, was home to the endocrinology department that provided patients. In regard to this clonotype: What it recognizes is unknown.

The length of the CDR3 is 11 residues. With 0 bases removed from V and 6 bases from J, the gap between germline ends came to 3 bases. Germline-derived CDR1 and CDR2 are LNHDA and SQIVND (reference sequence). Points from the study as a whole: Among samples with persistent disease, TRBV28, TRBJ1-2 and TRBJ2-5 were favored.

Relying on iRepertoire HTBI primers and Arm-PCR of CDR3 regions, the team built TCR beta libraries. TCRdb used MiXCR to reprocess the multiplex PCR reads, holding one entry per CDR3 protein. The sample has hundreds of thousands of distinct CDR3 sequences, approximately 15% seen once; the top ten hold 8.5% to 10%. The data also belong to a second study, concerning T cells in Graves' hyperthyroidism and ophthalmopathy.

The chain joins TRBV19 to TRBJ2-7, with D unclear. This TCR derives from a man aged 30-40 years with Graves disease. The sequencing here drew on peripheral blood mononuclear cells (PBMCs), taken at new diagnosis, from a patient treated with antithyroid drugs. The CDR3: CASSIESEQYF. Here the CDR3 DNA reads TGTGCCAGTAGTATAGAAAGCGAGCAGTACTTC.